This T cell receptor (beta chain) was obtained from a study of blood T cell repertoires in COVID-19. Looking at the study overall: Researchers got acute and convalescent COVID-19 samples from the United States, Italy and Spain.

Original data processing: Reference gene primer amplification gave nucleated cell count estimates. The repertoire was sequenced with immunoSEQ multiplex PCR; TCRdb's copy has only in-frame clones and lacks some. V and J calls and clone size are copied from that table; D and trimming were computed from the DNA. The sample lists roughly 250,000 clones; approximately 85% were seen once. Recovery among Cohort 3 donors was established by two negative PCRs, clearance, or symptom resolution. The sample consisted of PBMCs or T cells enriched from blood (not recorded which). The source is a woman in her twenties or thirties who had recovered from COVID-19.

The CDR3 here is CASSLLAGGPEGTQYF. The CDR3 DNA follows: TGTGCCAGCAGCCTACTAGCGGGAGGGCCAGAGGGTACGCAGTATTTT. The rearrangement joins TRBV6-4 to TRBJ2-3, with 13 positions matching TRBD2. The trim removed 6 bases at V and 8 bases at J, leaving 11 bases unmatched. The CDR3 runs 16 residues. CDR1 is MRHNA and CDR2 is SNTAGT in the germline V gene.